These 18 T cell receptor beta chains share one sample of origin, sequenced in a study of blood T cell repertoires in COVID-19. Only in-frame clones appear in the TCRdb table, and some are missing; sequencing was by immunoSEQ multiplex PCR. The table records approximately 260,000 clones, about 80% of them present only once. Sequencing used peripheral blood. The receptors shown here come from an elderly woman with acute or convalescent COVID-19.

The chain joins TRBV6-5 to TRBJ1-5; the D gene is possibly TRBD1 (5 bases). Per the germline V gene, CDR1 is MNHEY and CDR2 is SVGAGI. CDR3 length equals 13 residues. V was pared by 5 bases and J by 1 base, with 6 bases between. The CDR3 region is CASSTGSNQPQHF. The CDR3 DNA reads TGTGCCAGCAGTACAGGAAGCAATCAGCCCCAGCATTTT.

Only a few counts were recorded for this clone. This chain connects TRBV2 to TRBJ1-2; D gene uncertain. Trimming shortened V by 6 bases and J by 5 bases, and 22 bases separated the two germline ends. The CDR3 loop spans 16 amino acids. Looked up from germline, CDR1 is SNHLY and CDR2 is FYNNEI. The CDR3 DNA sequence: TGTGCCAGCAGCGAAAAGGAGTGGGTCACCCGATATGGCTACACCTTC. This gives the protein CASSEKEWVTRYGYTF. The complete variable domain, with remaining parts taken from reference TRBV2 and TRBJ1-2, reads EPEVTQTPSHQVTQMGQEVILRCVPISNHLYFYWYRQILGQKVEFLVSFYNNEISEKSEIFDDQFSVERPDGSNFTLKIRSTKLEDSAMYFCASSEKEWVTRYGYTFGSGTRLTVV.

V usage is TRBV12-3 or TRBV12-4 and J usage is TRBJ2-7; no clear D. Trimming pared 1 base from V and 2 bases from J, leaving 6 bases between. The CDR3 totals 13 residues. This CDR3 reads CASSLGGPYEQYF. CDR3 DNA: TGTGCCAGCAGTTTAGGCGGTCCCTACGAGCAGTACTTC.

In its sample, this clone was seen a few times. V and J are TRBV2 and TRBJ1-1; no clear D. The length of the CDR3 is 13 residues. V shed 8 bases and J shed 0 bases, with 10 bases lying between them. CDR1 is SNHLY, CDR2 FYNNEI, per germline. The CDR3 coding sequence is TGTGCCAGCCACCGGACTATGAACACTGAAGCTTTCTTT. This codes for CASHRTMNTEAFF.

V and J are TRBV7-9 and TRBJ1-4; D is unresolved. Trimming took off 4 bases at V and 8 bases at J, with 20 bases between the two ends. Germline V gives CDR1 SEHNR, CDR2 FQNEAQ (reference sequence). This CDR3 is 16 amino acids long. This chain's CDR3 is CASSSLNMAGREKLFF. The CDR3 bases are TGTGCCAGCAGCTCCCTAAATATGGCCGGGAGGGAAAAACTGTTTTTT.

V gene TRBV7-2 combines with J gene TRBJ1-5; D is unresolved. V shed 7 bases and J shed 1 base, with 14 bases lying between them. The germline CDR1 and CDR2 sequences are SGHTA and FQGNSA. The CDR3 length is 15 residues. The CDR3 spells CASTRDVASNQPQHF. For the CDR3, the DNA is TGTGCCAGCACCAGAGATGTAGCGAGCAATCAGCCCCAGCATTTT.

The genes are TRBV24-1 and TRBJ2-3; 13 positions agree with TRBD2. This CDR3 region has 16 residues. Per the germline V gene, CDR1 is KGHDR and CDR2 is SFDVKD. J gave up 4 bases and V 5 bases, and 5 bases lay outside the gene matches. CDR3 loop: CATSVGLAGVADTQYF. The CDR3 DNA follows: TGTGCCACCAGTGTTGGACTAGCGGGGGTAGCAGATACGCAGTATTTT.

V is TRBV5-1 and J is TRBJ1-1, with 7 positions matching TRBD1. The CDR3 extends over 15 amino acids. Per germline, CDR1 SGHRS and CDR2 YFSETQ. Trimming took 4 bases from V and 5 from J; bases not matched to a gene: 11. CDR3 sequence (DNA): TGCGCCAGCAGCGAAACAGGGGCTGGGAGGACTGAAGCTTTCTTT. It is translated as CASSETGAGRTEAFF. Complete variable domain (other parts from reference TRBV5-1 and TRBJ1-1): KAGVTQTPRYLIKTRGQQVTLSCSPISGHRSVSWYQQTPGQGLQFLFEYFSETQRNKGNFPGRFSGRQFSNSRSEMNVSTLELGDSALYLCASSETGAGRTEAFFGQGTRLTVV.

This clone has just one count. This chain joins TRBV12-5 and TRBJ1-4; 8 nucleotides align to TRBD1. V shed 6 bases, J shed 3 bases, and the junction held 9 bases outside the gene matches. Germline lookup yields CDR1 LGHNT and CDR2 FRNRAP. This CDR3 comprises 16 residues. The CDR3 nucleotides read TGTGCTAGTGGACAAACTCAGGGGGCGGCTAATGAAAAACTGTTTTTT. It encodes CASGQTQGAANEKLFF.

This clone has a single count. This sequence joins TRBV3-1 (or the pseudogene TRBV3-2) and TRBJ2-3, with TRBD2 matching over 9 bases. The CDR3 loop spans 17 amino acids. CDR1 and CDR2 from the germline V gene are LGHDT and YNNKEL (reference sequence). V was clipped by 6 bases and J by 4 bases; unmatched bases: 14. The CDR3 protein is CASRGGGRGGPSDTQYF. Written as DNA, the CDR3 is TGTGCCAGCAGAGGAGGCGGGCGGGGGGGCCCGTCAGATACGCAGTATTTT.

The CDR3: CASSYSPGGKPDTQYF. In DNA, the CDR3 is TGTGCCAGCAGTTACTCTCCAGGGGGCAAACCAGATACGCAGTATTTT. V gene TRBV6-6 combines with J gene TRBJ2-3; 8 bases are shared with TRBD1. There are 16 residues in the CDR3. Trimming removed 0 bases from V and 4 bases from J; junction bases left unmatched: 6. CDR1 is MNHNY and CDR2 is SVGAGI in the germline V gene (reference sequence).

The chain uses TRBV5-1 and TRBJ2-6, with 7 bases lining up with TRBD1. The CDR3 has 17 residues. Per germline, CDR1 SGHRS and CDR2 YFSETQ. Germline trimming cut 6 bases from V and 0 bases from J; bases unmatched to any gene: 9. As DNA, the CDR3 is TGCGCCAGCATGTCGGACAGGACGGACTCTGGGGCCAACGTCCTGACTTTC. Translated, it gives CASMSDRTDSGANVLTF.

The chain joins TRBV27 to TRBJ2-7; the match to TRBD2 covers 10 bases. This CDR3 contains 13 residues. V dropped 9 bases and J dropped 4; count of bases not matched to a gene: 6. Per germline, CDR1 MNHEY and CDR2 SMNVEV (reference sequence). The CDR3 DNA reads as TGTGCCAGTCGAGCAGCGGGGGGGTACGAGCAGTACTTC. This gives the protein CASRAAGGYEQYF.

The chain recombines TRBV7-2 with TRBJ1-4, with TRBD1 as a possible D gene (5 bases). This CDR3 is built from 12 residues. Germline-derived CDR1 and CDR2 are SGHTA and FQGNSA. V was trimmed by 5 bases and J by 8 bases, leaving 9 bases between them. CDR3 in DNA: TGTGCCAGCAGCCAGAACAGGGAAAAACTGTTTTTT. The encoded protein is CASSQNREKLFF.

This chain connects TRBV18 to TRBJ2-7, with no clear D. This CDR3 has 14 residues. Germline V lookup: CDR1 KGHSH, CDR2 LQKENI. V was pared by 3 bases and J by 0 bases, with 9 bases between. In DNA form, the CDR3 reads TGTGCCAGCTCACCCAACACAGTCTCCTACGAGCAGTACTTC. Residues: CASSPNTVSYEQYF.

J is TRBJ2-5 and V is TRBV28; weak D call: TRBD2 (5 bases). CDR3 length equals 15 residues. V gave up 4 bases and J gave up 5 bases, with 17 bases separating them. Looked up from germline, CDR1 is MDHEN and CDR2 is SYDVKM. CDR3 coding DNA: TGTGCCAGCAGTTCCTTGAGGGAAGGGTGGGAGACCCAGTACTTC. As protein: CASSSLREGWETQYF.

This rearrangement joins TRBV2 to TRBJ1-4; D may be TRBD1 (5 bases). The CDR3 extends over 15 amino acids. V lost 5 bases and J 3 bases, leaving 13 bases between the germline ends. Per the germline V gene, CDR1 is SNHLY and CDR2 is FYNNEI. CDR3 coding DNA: TGTGCCAGCAGTACCCAGGGATGGGCTAATGAAAAACTGTTTTTT. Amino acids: CASSTQGWANEKLFF.

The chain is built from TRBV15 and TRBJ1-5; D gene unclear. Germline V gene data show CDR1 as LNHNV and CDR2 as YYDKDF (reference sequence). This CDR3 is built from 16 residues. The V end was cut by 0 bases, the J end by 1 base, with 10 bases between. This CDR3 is CATSRDRAGSNQPQHF. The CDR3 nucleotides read TGTGCCACCAGCAGAGATCGGGCGGGGAGCAATCAGCCCCAGCATTTT.